The clone carrying this T cell receptor beta chain has a count of ten or more. The source of the sample is a study of T cells of healthy individuals. The CDR3 runs 13 residues. V gave up 3 bases and J gave up 2 bases, with 9 bases separating them. CDR1 is SGDLS, CDR2 YYNGEE, per germline. TCRdb re-analysed the 5' RACE reads in MiXCR, keeping a single row per CDR3 protein. The sample holds 55,000 to 65,000 distinct CDR3 sequences, around 15% seen once. The chain recombines TRBV9 with TRBJ2-7; D remains ambiguous. This sequence was found in a human donor in good health. CDR3 DNA: TGTGCCAGCAGCGCCGACCCAACCTACGAGCAGTACTTC. This translates into CASSADPTYEQYF.